The sequence of this T cell receptor beta chain was determined in a study of spatial heterogeneity in lung cancer (dated by TCRdb to about 2019). Study-wide context: More beta-chain than alpha-chain transcripts were consistently detected, likely reflecting higher beta-chain transcript abundance. At surgery, both alpha and beta chains were TCR-sequenced in 220 tumor regions, fewer than 85 matched nontumor lung samples and some 56 PBMC samples. In the raw uncorrected reads, each unique combination of TCR and UMI appeared more than ten times on average. TCR alpha and beta repertoires were quantitatively compared across multiple tumor regions, matched nontumor lung and blood in non-small cell lung cancer. Nonsynonymous mutation counts, determined by whole-exome sequencing of tumor tissue, were related to TCR repertoire features. Overall study outcomes, separate from this receptor: Ubiquitous expanded tumor TCRs were detected in blood more often at tumor resection than at routine follow-up. Additional single-cell paired TCR alpha and beta sequencing was considered necessary to confirm, at a functional level, the hypothesis that regional TCRs recognize regional mutations.

This clonotype was observed at least ten times. It has no known antigen specificity. Base qualities are not recorded, but no much larger clone differs from it by a single base. Reading the label with the study, this specimen's time point is: sample taken at primary tumor resection. TCR sequencing used whole RNA extracted from tumor and nontumor lung tissue, or from cryopreserved PBMC samples, without cell sorting. Samples were obtained from about 75 patients with early-stage, untreated non-small cell lung cancer from the lung TRACERx cohort. Patients were selected for TCR sequencing only if sufficient RNA was available from at least two tumor regions. The receptor library was made with 5' RACE. The data were produced on a NextSeq 500. The TCR library protocol attached a unique molecular identifier to each TCR cDNA molecule to allow correction of PCR and sequencing errors. The authors' analysis ran thus. Decombinator tools were used for TCR identification, UMI-based error correction and CDR3 extraction. Expanded TCRs were defined as those above a frequency of 2 per 1,000, corresponding to the top 1% of the tumor frequency distribution. Renyi diversity was calculated using the R vegan package after each repertoire was subsampled 100 times to 5,000 TCRs. To build CDR3 similarity networks, amino acid triplet string-kernel similarity was used, and CDR3s were connected when their pairwise similarity was above 0.82. Using fastp at Q25 and MiXCR, TCRdb reprocessed the public reads and kept productive beta chains. Entries are consolidated by CDR3 protein sequence, retaining the most common genes and DNA. TCRdb's processing, not the study's, gives the V and J calls here. This sample is represented by about 92,000 distinct CDR3 sequences; around 12% of them were singletons. The ten largest clonotypes hold 35% to 50% of the sample.

The receptor was isolated from a male donor with early-stage non-small cell lung cancer. Source: PBMCs, taken at surgery.

The CDR3 reads as follows: CSALGTGGYSEQYF. The DNA is as follows: TGCAGTGCATTGGGCACAGGGGGGTATTCCGAGCAGTACTTC. The chain employs TRBV20-1 and TRBJ2-7, and TRBD1 aligns with 8 junction nucleotides. Taken from cysteine to phenylalanine, the CDR3 has 14 residues. The CDR3 DNA has 42 bases and is translated from base 1. The germline V and J ends show losses of 6 bases and 6 bases respectively, and no gene match explains 13 bases of the junction. Based on the germline V gene (reference sequence), the CDR1 and CDR2 sequences are DFQATT and SNEGSKA.